These 27 T cell receptor beta chains originate from one sample sequenced in a study of a mutant IDH1 vaccine in newly diagnosed glioma. These TCRs' antigens remain unknown. Time point denoted: week 47, end of study. Alongside topical imiquimod, each dose of vaccine comprised 300 ug of mutant IDH1 20-mer peptide. Clones were sequenced by immunoSEQ multiplex PCR, and TCRdb holds only the in-frame ones, with some missing. Of 58,000 or so clones in the sample, over 80% were seen once. The input for sequencing was PBMCs, taken from a glioma patient whose treatment included an IDH1 peptide vaccine. Receptors were obtained from a woman aged 50 to 60 with glioma.

The chain links TRBV7-8 to TRBJ1-2, with a possible D match to TRBD1 (5 bases). Germline V lookup: CDR1 SGHVS, CDR2 FQNEAQ. The CDR3 has 15 residues. Trimming shortened V by 1 base and J by 3 bases, and 12 bases separated the two germline ends. CDR3 bases: TGTGCCAGCAGCTTAGGGGGACTCCTCCACTATGGCTACACCTTC. This gives the protein CASSLGGLLHYGYTF.

The V and J genes are TRBV19 and TRBJ1-1, with D possibly being TRBD1 (6 bases). With 3 bases removed from V and 7 bases from J, the gap between germline ends came to 18 bases. The CDR3 totals 15 residues. Germline V CDR1 and CDR2: LNHDA, SQIVND (reference sequence). CDR3 protein: CASSIVLGTPIEAFF. The DNA for the CDR3 is TGTGCCAGTAGTATCGTCTTAGGGACACCTATTGAAGCTTTCTTT.

The chain employs TRBV5-8 and TRBJ2-5, with D perhaps assigned TRBD1 or TRBD2 (5 bases each). The germline V gene encodes CDR1 SGHTS and CDR2 YDEGEE. The V and J ends lost 2 bases and 5 bases respectively, with 16 bases between them. CDR3 size: 15 residues. The CDR3 nucleotides are TGTGCCAGCAGCTTCGGGACGCGGAAGGGGGAGACCCAGTACTTC. Its translation is CASSFGTRKGETQYF.

The rearrangement uses TRBV2 and TRBJ2-6; the D is unclear. In germline, CDR1 is SNHLY, CDR2 FYNNEI. This CDR3 is built from 15 residues. V was cut by 5 bases and J by 0 bases, with 8 bases left in between. CDR3 sequence: CASSRSLSGANVLTF. CDR3 DNA sequence: TGTGCCAGCAGTCGTAGTCTCTCTGGGGCCAACGTCCTGACTTTC.

This clone was seen only once. This chain links TRBV16 with TRBJ1-1; 9 positions match TRBD1. The germline CDR1 and CDR2 sequences are KGHSY and FQNENV. This CDR3 spans 15 amino acids. J was trimmed by 6 bases and V by 4 bases; bases with no gene match: 9. Written as DNA, the CDR3 is TGTGCCAGCAGCCCTAGGGGTGGGACAGGGTCTGAAGCTTTCTTT. As protein: CASSPRGGTGSEAFF.

There are a few counts of this clone. The chain links TRBV19 to TRBJ1-6, with a possible D match to TRBD1 (6 bases). Germline loops: CDR1 LNHDA, CDR2 SQIVND (reference sequence). The V end lost 7 bases, the J end lost 7 bases, and 14 bases lay between the germline ends. CDR3 size: 14 residues. CDR3 in amino acids: CASTLDSRNSPLHF. The DNA for the CDR3 is TGTGCCAGTACCTTGGACAGCCGCAATTCACCCCTCCACTTT.

Concerning this clone: An end of the junction differs from the germline gene, which may be a read error. The chain employs TRBV29-1 and TRBJ1-6; TRBD1 matches at 7 bases. Germline lookup yields CDR1 SQVTM and CDR2 ANQGSEA. This CDR3 spans 13 amino acids. CDR3 sequence: CSVKDRVNSPLHF. The CDR3 DNA is TGCAGCGTTAAAGACAGGGTCAATTCACCCCTCCACTTT.

This chain links TRBV7-2 with TRBJ2-5; D is undetermined. This CDR3 is 13 amino acids long. V shed 1 base and J shed 2 bases, with 5 bases lying between them. Germline CDR1 SGHTA, CDR2 FQGNSA. CDR3: CASSLERQETQYF. The CDR3 coding sequence is TGTGCCAGCAGCTTAGAAAGACAAGAGACCCAGTACTTC.

The table lists this clone with a few counts. The chain recombines TRBV4-1 with TRBJ1-3; a weak D match, TRBD1 (5 bases). The CDR3 has 15 amino acids. V gave up 6 bases and J gave up 0 bases, with 12 bases separating them. Germline CDR1 is MGHRA and CDR2 is YSYEKL. CDR3 residues: CASSKDISSGNTIYF. The CDR3 region has the DNA TGCGCCAGCAGTAAGGACATAAGCTCTGGAAACACCATATATTTT.

The count of this clone is one. The chain employs TRBV9 and TRBJ1-6, with D possibly TRBD1 on 6 matching bases. CDR3 length: 14 residues. Trimming pared 2 bases from V and 9 bases from J, leaving 12 bases between. CDR1 SGDLS and CDR2 YYNGEE come from the germline V gene. In DNA form, the CDR3 reads TGTGCCAGCAGCGTCCAACAGGGCGGTTCACCCCTCCACTTT. It codes for CASSVQQGGSPLHF.

This sequence joins TRBV7-2 and TRBJ1-2; D gene ambiguous. Germline CDR1 reads SGHTA; CDR2 reads FQGNSA. V dropped 0 bases and J dropped 2 bases, with 10 bases sitting between them. This CDR3 region has 15 residues. In nucleotides, the CDR3 is TGTGCCAGCAGCTTAGCTGCGACCAACAACTATGGCTACACCTTC. Protein sequence: CASSLAATNNYGYTF.

This chain connects TRBV18 to TRBJ1-2, with a weak D call TRBD1 (5 bases). The V gene's germline CDR1 is KGHSH and CDR2 LQKENI. This CDR3 is 15 amino acids long. The germline V and J ends were trimmed by 3 bases and 4 bases, with 15 bases remaining between them. The DNA of the CDR3 is TGTGCCAGCTCACCTAACCGGGACGGTACCTATGGCTACACCTTC. This translates into CASSPNRDGTYGYTF.

The chain uses TRBV2 and TRBJ1-2, with D perhaps TRBD1 (5 bases). In germline, CDR1 is SNHLY, CDR2 FYNNEI. The CDR3 consists of 14 residues. Trimming stripped 6 bases from V and 4 bases from J, with 15 bases between. CDR3 loop: CASRETVTGYGYTF. CDR3 nucleotides: TGTGCCAGCAGGGAGACAGTTACGGGCTATGGCTACACCTTC.

The chain is built from TRBV6-5 and TRBJ2-7, with 7 bases that match TRBD1. The junction had 11 bases not matched to a gene; V was cut back by 8 bases and J by 7 bases. Germline-derived CDR1 and CDR2 are MNHEY and SVGAGI. The CDR3 is 13 residues long. The CDR3: CASGRDLTGEQYF. Here the CDR3 DNA reads TGTGCCAGCGGGAGAGACTTGACAGGGGAGCAGTACTTC.

The genes are TRBV2 and TRBJ2-3; 7 bases are shared with TRBD1. Germline V gives CDR1 SNHLY, CDR2 FYNNEI. The ends lost 9 bases at V and 2 bases at J; junction bases unmatched: 8. The CDR3 extends over 14 amino acids. The CDR3 is CARTSDRNTDTQYF. The CDR3 coding sequence is TGTGCCAGAACTTCGGACAGGAACACAGATACGCAGTATTTT.

V is TRBV7-2 and J is TRBJ1-2; D is unresolved. The CDR3 length is 14 residues. V lost 4 bases, J lost 8 bases, and 17 bases lay in between. The germline V gene has CDR1 SGHTA and CDR2 FQGNSA. CDR3 in DNA: TGTGCCAGCAGCTCGAGAGACGGAGGGAACGGCTACACCTTC. It yields the protein CASSSRDGGNGYTF.

This chain joins TRBV28 and TRBJ1-2; the match to TRBD1 covers 9 bases. Germline values: CDR1 MDHEN, CDR2 SYDVKM. This CDR3 has 15 residues. V dropped 6 bases and J dropped 5; count of bases not matched to a gene: 10. The CDR3: CASSRPRTGAYGYTF. The DNA of the CDR3 is TGTGCCAGCAGCCGTCCAAGGACAGGGGCATATGGCTACACCTTC.

This clone appeared once. The chain has TRBV10-3 and TRBJ1-5; D ambiguous. Germline CDR1 is ENHRY and CDR2 is SYGVKD. Trimming took off 3 bases at V and 7 bases at J, with 10 bases between the two ends. CDR3 size: 13 residues. CDR3 sequence: CAISDPRGQPQHF. The CDR3, as DNA: TGTGCCATCAGTGACCCGAGAGGGCAGCCCCAGCATTTT.

The genes are TRBV30 and TRBJ2-5; 7 nucleotides align to TRBD2. Germline V gene data show CDR1 as GTSNPN and CDR2 as SVGIG (reference sequence). The V segment lost 5 bases and the J segment 5 bases; nucleotides outside the gene matches: 14. This CDR3 region has 15 residues. The CDR3 spells CAWGIGGGAGETQYF. The CDR3 DNA is TGTGCCTGGGGTATTGGGGGAGGGGCAGGGGAGACCCAGTACTTC. The variable domain in full, with the rest retrieved from reference TRBV30 and TRBJ2-5, is SQTIHQWPATLVQPVGSPLSLECTVEGTSNPNLYWYRQAAGRGLQLLFYSVGIGQISSEVPQNLSASRPQDRQFILSSKKLLLSDSGFYLCAWGIGGGAGETQYFGPGTRLLVL.

This rearrangement joins TRBV27 to TRBJ2-7; D remains unclear. The CDR3 contains 15 residues. Germline CDR1 is MNHEY and CDR2 is SMNVEV (reference sequence). The V end was cut by 2 bases, the J end by 2 bases, with 13 bases between. CDR3 sequence reads: CASSLLAKETYEQYF. CDR3 DNA: TGTGCCAGCAGTTTACTGGCAAAGGAAACCTACGAGCAGTACTTC.

This chain connects TRBV4-1 to TRBJ2-7, with 10 bases lining up with TRBD2. Looked up from germline, CDR1 is MGHRA and CDR2 is YSYEKL. The CDR3 contains 14 residues. J lost 4 bases, V lost 4 bases, and 4 bases had no gene match. In DNA form, the CDR3 reads TGCGCCAGCAGCCTGACTAGCGGGTCGTACGAGCAGTACTTC. Its protein product is CASSLTSGSYEQYF.

V usage is TRBV7-2 and J usage is TRBJ1-1; TRBD1 is a possible D gene (6 bases). CDR3 size: 14 residues. Germline V gives CDR1 SGHTA, CDR2 FQGNSA. Trimming took 3 bases from V and 1 from J, leaving 9 bases between them. As DNA, the CDR3 is TGTGCCAGCAGCTTCTCGACAGGGAACACTGAAGCTTTCTTT. It encodes CASSFSTGNTEAFF.

This clone was detected only once. The gene calls are TRBV18 and TRBJ2-7, with D unclear. This CDR3 contains 14 residues. Germline CDR1 KGHSH, CDR2 LQKENI. Trimming cost V 3 bases and J 5 bases, with 14 bases left between them. DNA of the CDR3: TGTGCCAGCTCACCGGGGATAAAGTCACACGAGCAGTACTTC. Translation: CASSPGIKSHEQYF.

The rearrangement uses TRBV7-9 and TRBJ2-1; no definite D call. V was cut by 2 bases and J by 0 bases, with 5 bases left in between. Germline V CDR1 and CDR2: SEHNR, FQNEAQ (reference sequence). The CDR3 runs to 14 residues. CDR3 in DNA: TGTGCCAGCAGCTTAACTACCTCCTACAATGAGCAGTTCTTC. Translating it yields CASSLTTSYNEQFF.

The CDR3 spells CASSLRSQGYGETQYF. The CDR3, as DNA: TGTGCCAGCAGCTTAAGGTCACAGGGGTATGGAGAGACCCAGTACTTC. The rearrangement uses TRBV7-2 and TRBJ2-5, with 7 bases aligning to TRBD1. After removal of 2 bases from V and 4 bases from J, the junction contained 10 bases not matched to a gene. The V gene's germline CDR1 is SGHTA and CDR2 FQGNSA. This CDR3 spans 16 amino acids.

V usage is TRBV19 and J usage is TRBJ2-5; TRBD1 aligns across 7 bases. There are 14 residues in the CDR3. Per the germline V gene, CDR1 is LNHDA and CDR2 is SQIVND (reference sequence). V dropped 4 bases and J dropped 4; count of bases not matched to a gene: 6. The CDR3 loop is CASSRQGSGETQYF. CDR3 DNA sequence: TGTGCCAGTAGTAGACAGGGATCGGGAGAGACCCAGTACTTC.

The chain has TRBV25-1 and TRBJ1-2; tentatively, D is TRBD1 (6 bases). Trimming removed 1 base at V and 0 bases at J, with 6 bases between. CDR1 and CDR2 (germline): MGHDK, SYGVNS. This CDR3 is 14 amino acids long. The CDR3 here is CASSEWGPNYGYTF. The CDR3 bases are TGTGCCAGCAGTGAATGGGGGCCTAACTATGGCTACACCTTC.